This TCR beta chain comes out of a study of radiation and T cells in renal cell carcinoma. Turning to the study itself: Nephrectomy followed 15 Gy stereotactic body radiation by 4 weeks. The study, taken as a whole, reports: Top tumor clonotypes rose in blood 2 weeks post-radiation, then contracted.

Time point here: baseline pretreatment blood. Treatment denoted: 15 Gy SBRT to primary tumor, nephrectomy 4 weeks later. After SBRT, blood was collected at 2 and 4 weeks, plus baseline. The tumor was a clear cell renal cell carcinoma. The protocol was immunoSEQ multiplex PCR, while the TCRdb copy is restricted to in-frame clones and leaves out a portion. The sample holds about 150,000 clones, about 88% seen once. This clone came up once. Its cognate antigen is unknown. The sample was blood, taken from a patient whose treatment included radiotherapy and nephrectomy. This receptor was taken from a woman between 50 and 59 years old with renal cell carcinoma.

The CDR3 nucleotides are TGCGCCAGCAGCCAGGATGCTGGAGAAAACTATGGCTACACCTTC. Translation: CASSQDAGENYGYTF. The chain employs TRBV5-1 and TRBJ1-2; D gene uncertain. Trimming took 4 bases from V and 2 from J, leaving 15 bases between them. Germline assignment: CDR1 SGHRS and CDR2 YFSETQ. This CDR3 is 15 amino acids long.